This T cell receptor (beta chain) emerged from a study of cytomegalovirus exposure and HLA in healthy donors. Looked up from germline, CDR1 is LNHDA and CDR2 is SQIVND (reference sequence). This CDR3 region has 14 residues. Trimming took 7 bases from V and 2 from J, leaving 14 bases between them. Overall study findings and caveats: Highly shared sequence variants in one cluster were likely a sequencing artifact.

This PCR relied on a set of 60 Vbeta primers and 13 Jbeta primers. The data were produced by immunoSEQ multiplex PCR, yet TCRdb's version contains in-frame clones alone and is incomplete. The sample holds approximately 150,000 clones, around 79% seen once. To note about this clone: Antigen specificity is unknown.

The V call is TRBV19, the J call TRBJ1-1; weak D call: TRBD1 (6 bases). Source material: PBMCs. The receptor was derived from a man aged 40-49 years in good health and CMV-seropositive. The CDR3 here is CASIRGGTNTEAFF. In nucleotides, the CDR3 is TGTGCCAGTATCAGAGGGGGAACAAACACTGAAGCTTTCTTT. The full variable domain, completed using reference TRBV19 and TRBJ1-1, is DGGITQSPKYLFRKEGQNVTLSCEQNLNHDAMYWYRQDPGQGLRLIYYSQIVNDFQKGDIAEGYSVSREKKESFPLTVTSAQKNPTAFYLCASIRGGTNTEAFFGQGTRLTVV.